The present T cell receptor beta chain was sequenced within a study of blood T cell repertoires in COVID-19. Overall study context: Some COVID-19 samples were acute and others convalescent; all came from the United States, Italy and Spain. In each case, the material was cDNA or gDNA derived from T cells, B-cell-depleted T cells, or PBMCs.

The table came from immunoSEQ multiplex PCR; TCRdb's copy has only in-frame clones and leaves some out. The top ten hold 7.5% to 9.5% of the sample, which has 85,000 to 100,000 clones, less than 85% seen once. The CDR3 consists of 14 residues. Trimming shortened V by 4 bases and J by 3 bases, and 12 bases separated the two germline ends. Germline CDR1 reads SGHAT; CDR2 reads FQNNGV. Material for sequencing was peripheral blood. The source is a man aged 45-65 years who had recovered from COVID-19. The chain employs TRBV11-2 and TRBJ1-2, with D possibly TRBD1 on 5 matching bases. DNA of the CDR3: TGTGCCAGCAGCTGGATGCAGGGTGACTATGGCTACACCTTC. Translating it yields CASSWMQGDYGYTF.